These 5 T cell receptor beta chains originate from one sample sequenced in a study of human T cells and chemical hapten exposure. Time point denoted: patch test 2, 6 weeks after DPC sensitization. The treatment is: therapeutic diphenylcyclopropenone sensitization with weekly scalp DPC. TCRdb re-called the RACE reads through MiXCR, storing one row per CDR3 protein. The table records 25,000 to 30,000 distinct CDR3 sequences, around a tenth of them present only once. The sample here was whole blood, taken in connection with sensitization to the hapten diphenylcyclopropenone (DPC). Receptors originate from a man aged 25 to 40 with alopecia areata. Some clones in this sample may be carry-over from other donors' samples.

This clonotype was seen many times. The chain carries TRBV18 and TRBJ1-5, with 9 bases fitting TRBD1. The CDR3 contains 16 residues. V trimming: 0 bases; J trimming: 1 base; junction bases outside the gene matches: 1. Germline V gene data show CDR1 as KGHSH and CDR2 as LQKENI. CDR3 nucleotides: TGTGCCAGCTCACCACCGGGACAGGGAAGCAATCAGCCCCAGCATTTT. Translation: CASSPPGQGSNQPQHF.

This clonotype has ten or more counts. The chain recombines TRBV4-2 with TRBJ2-2; possibly TRBD1 for D (6 bases). The CDR3 runs to 16 residues. V dropped 5 bases and J dropped 1 base, with 14 bases sitting between them. CDR1 and CDR2 from the germline V gene are LGHNA and YNFKEQ. The CDR3 nucleotides read TGTGCCAGCAGCTCTCCAGGGGAAGGGAACACCGGGGAGCTGTTTTTT. Translation: CASSSPGEGNTGELFF.

There are a few counts of this clonotype. This chain links TRBV27 with TRBJ2-7; D is perhaps TRBD1 (5 bases). The V end lost 0 bases, the J end lost 0 bases, and 12 bases lay between the germline ends. Germline-derived CDR1 and CDR2 are MNHEY and SMNVEV (reference sequence). The CDR3 covers 16 residues. This CDR3 is CASSLSGRRSSYEQYF. CDR3 DNA sequence: TGTGCCAGCAGTTTATCGGGGCGCCGTAGCTCCTACGAGCAGTACTTC.

The chain joins TRBV29-1 to TRBJ2-5; TRBD2 matches 13 bases. The CDR3 loop spans 14 amino acids. The germline V gene has CDR1 SQVTM and CDR2 ANQGSEA. J lost 4 bases, V lost 7 bases, and 6 bases had no gene match. This CDR3 reads CSGLLAGGLETQYF. CDR3 DNA: TGCAGCGGTCTACTAGCGGGAGGGCTAGAGACCCAGTACTTC.

This rearrangement joins TRBV29-1 to TRBJ2-5, with D possibly being TRBD2 (5 bases). Trimming removed 6 bases from V and 3 bases from J, with 11 bases in between. The CDR3 spans 12 residues. Germline CDR1 and CDR2: SQVTM and ANQGSEA. The chain's CDR3 is CSVEGRKETQYF. The DNA for the CDR3 is TGCAGCGTCGAGGGCAGAAAAGAGACCCAGTACTTC.